These 12 T cell receptor beta chains were sequenced from one sample in a study of blood T cell repertoires in COVID-19. Sequenced by immunoSEQ multiplex PCR; TCRdb stores in-frame clones only, minus some. The sample lists 250,000 to 300,000 clones, 88% occurring once. The specimen sequenced was peripheral blood. The receptors were gathered from a woman aged 35 to 49 who had recovered from COVID-19.

This chain uses TRBV4-1 with TRBJ1-3, with D maybe TRBD1 (5 bases). This CDR3 spans 19 amino acids. V was pared by 0 bases and J by 2 bases, with 20 bases between. The germline V gene encodes CDR1 MGHRA and CDR2 YSYEKL. The CDR3 is CASSQDWSGPGRAGNTIYF. DNA of the CDR3: TGCGCCAGCAGCCAAGATTGGTCGGGTCCAGGGAGGGCTGGAAACACCATATATTTT.

This clone has just one count. The chain couples TRBV4-2 to TRBJ1-4, with D perhaps TRBD1 (5 bases). Germline CDR1 reads LGHNA; CDR2 reads YNFKEQ. CDR3 length: 15 amino acids. With 3 bases removed from V and 6 bases from J, the gap between germline ends came to 14 bases. In DNA, the CDR3 is TGTGCCAGCAGCCAGCTACAGGCAAACCATGAAAAACTGTTTTTT. This encodes CASSQLQANHEKLFF.

The chain carries TRBV6-5 and TRBJ1-6; D might be TRBD1 (6 bases). CDR1 and CDR2 from the germline V gene are MNHEY and SVGAGI. Deletions cut 5 bases from V and 2 bases from J, with 10 bases between. There are 15 residues in the CDR3. The CDR3: CASSTRTAYNSPLHF. The CDR3 nucleotides read TGTGCCAGCAGTACCCGGACAGCCTATAATTCACCCCTCCACTTT.

The chain carries TRBV20-1 and TRBJ2-3; D remains ambiguous. The CDR3 runs to 14 residues. Germline assignment: CDR1 DFQATT and CDR2 SNEGSKA (reference sequence). Trimming removed 3 bases at V and 0 bases at J, with 10 bases between. CDR3 nucleotides: TGCAGTGCTAGTGCTTCCTCTAGCACAGATACGCAGTATTTT. Its translation is CSASASSSTDTQYF.

The rearrangement links TRBV5-1 to TRBJ2-7; 10 bases match TRBD1. The CDR3 extends over 16 amino acids. Per germline, CDR1 SGHRS and CDR2 YFSETQ. The trim removed 4 bases at V and 0 bases at J, leaving 7 bases unmatched. CDR3 nucleotides: TGCGCCAGCAGCCGATCCGGGACAGGGGTCTCCTACGAGCAGTACTTC. Its translation: CASSRSGTGVSYEQYF.

The rearrangement links TRBV5-1 to TRBJ2-2, with 8 positions matching TRBD2. The length of the CDR3 is 18 residues. V lost 4 bases and J lost 0; bases outside the gene matches: 11. The germline gives CDR1 SGHRS, CDR2 YFSETQ. DNA for the CDR3: TGCGCCAGCAGCGTGCCAAAAAAACTAGCGGCGAACACCGGGGAGCTGTTTTTT. Protein: CASSVPKKLAANTGELFF.

The rearrangement joins TRBV10-1 to TRBJ1-1, with D unresolved. Germline-derived CDR1 and CDR2 are WNHNN and SYGVQD (reference sequence). V dropped 8 bases and J dropped 1 base, with 17 bases sitting between them. The CDR3 is 15 residues long. Written as DNA, the CDR3 is TGCGCCAGCCCCCCCGGCGGGGTGGGGAACACTGAAGCTTTCTTT. It yields the protein CASPPGGVGNTEAFF.

This rearrangement joins TRBV29-1 to TRBJ1-5; tentative D call: TRBD1 (5 bases). CDR3 size: 12 residues. Trimming left V 7 bases short and J 1 base short, with 8 bases between. Germline lookup yields CDR1 SQVTM and CDR2 ANQGSEA. The CDR3 protein is CSAGGSNQPQHF. The CDR3 coding sequence is TGCAGCGCCGGGGGAAGCAATCAGCCCCAGCATTTT.

This chain connects TRBV6-5 to TRBJ2-1; TRBD2 might be the D (6 bases). This CDR3 contains 14 residues. Germline V gene sequence: CDR1 MNHEY, CDR2 SVGAGI. Deletions cut 6 bases from V and 6 bases from J, with 15 bases between. Here the CDR3 reads CASSPRDWTNEQFF. CDR3 DNA sequence: TGTGCCAGCAGCCCCCGGGACTGGACCAATGAGCAGTTCTTC.

V and J are TRBV6-2 or TRBV6-3 and TRBJ2-1; D unresolved. Trimming removed 5 bases at V and 6 bases at J, with 14 bases between. This CDR3 spans 14 amino acids. Looked up from germline, CDR1 is MNHEY and CDR2 is SVGEGT. This CDR3 is CASSPHRLVNEQFF. CDR3 DNA: TGTGCCAGCAGTCCACACCGTCTTGTCAATGAGCAGTTCTTC.

The chain recombines TRBV14 with TRBJ2-1, with D uncertain. In germline, CDR1 is SGHDN, CDR2 FVKESK. The CDR3 loop spans 12 amino acids. The V end was cut by 0 bases, the J end by 7 bases, with 4 bases between. CDR3 residues: CASSQDLNEQFF. The DNA for the CDR3 is TGTGCCAGCAGCCAAGACCTGAATGAGCAGTTCTTC. The whole variable domain, filled in from reference TRBV14 and TRBJ2-1, reads EAGVTQFPSHSVIEKGQTVTLRCDPISGHDNLYWYRRVMGKEIKFLLHFVKESKQDESGMPNNRFLAERTGGTYSTLKVQPAELEDSGVYFCASSQDLNEQFFGPGTRLTVL.

The rearrangement joins TRBV10-3 to TRBJ1-6; the D is unclear. The V end lost 11 bases, the J end lost 7 bases, and 15 bases lay between the germline ends. Germline CDR1 is ENHRY and CDR2 is SYGVKD. CDR3 length: 13 amino acids. CDR3: CASREEQNSPLHF. CDR3 sequence (DNA): TGTGCCTCGAGGGAGGAACAGAATTCACCCCTCCACTTT.